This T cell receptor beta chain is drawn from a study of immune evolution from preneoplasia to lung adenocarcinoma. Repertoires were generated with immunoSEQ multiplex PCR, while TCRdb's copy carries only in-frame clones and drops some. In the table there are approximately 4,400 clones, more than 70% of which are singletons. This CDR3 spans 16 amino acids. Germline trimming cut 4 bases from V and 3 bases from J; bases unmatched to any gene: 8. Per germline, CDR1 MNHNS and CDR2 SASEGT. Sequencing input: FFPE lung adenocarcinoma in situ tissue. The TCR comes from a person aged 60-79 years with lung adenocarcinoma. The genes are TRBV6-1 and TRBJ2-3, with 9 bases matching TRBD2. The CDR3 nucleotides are TGTGCCAGCAGTGGGTTAGCGGGAGTTATGACAGATACGCAGTATTTT. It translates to CASSGLAGVMTDTQYF.